Presented here are 19 T cell receptor beta chains from one specimen sequenced in a study of tumor and adjacent non-tumor tissue in lung cancer. TCRbeta libraries were built with three rounds of nested PCR, modified from ARM-PCR. Via MiXCR, TCRdb re-called the multiplex PCR reads, giving one row per CDR3 protein. In the table there are 70,000 to 90,000 distinct CDR3 sequences, approximately 71% of which are singletons. The template was RNA from unsorted bulk tissue. The normal lung tissue was taken more than 3 cm from the tumor edge. Sequencing input: distant non-tumor lung tissue. Every receptor here comes from a woman in her 50s with non-small cell lung cancer.

This clonotype was observed at least ten times. This sequence joins TRBV4-1 and TRBJ1-2; no clear D. V lost 1 base and J 4 bases, leaving 7 bases between the germline ends. This CDR3 is built from 13 residues. In germline, CDR1 is MGHRA, CDR2 YSYEKL. This CDR3 is CASSQGESYGYTF. The CDR3 DNA reads TGCGCCAGCAGCCAAGGGGAGAGCTATGGCTACACCTTC.

This clonotype was recorded only once. One end of the junction fails to match germline, which may point to a read error. The chain joins TRBV20-1 to TRBJ2-5, with 10 bases matching TRBD2. Germline CDR1 reads DFQATT; CDR2 reads SNEGSKA (reference sequence). This CDR3 has 14 residues. CDR3 sequence (DNA): TGCAGTGGACTGGGACTAGCGCACCGAGAGACTCAGTACTTC. Amino acid sequence: CSGLGLAHRETQYF.

To note about this clonotype: Since a much larger clone is just one base distant, this may be a read error. J is TRBJ1-1 and V is TRBV20-1; a weak D match, TRBD1 (5 bases). The germline gives CDR1 DFQATT, CDR2 SNEGSKA (reference sequence). This CDR3 region has 12 residues. Here the CDR3 reads CSERPGRTETFF. CDR3 DNA sequence: TGCAGTGAAAGACCAGGGAGGACTGAAACTTTCTTT.

On this clonotype: Being one base from a much bigger clone, this may be a read error. The chain has TRBV20-1 and TRBJ1-1; D is undetermined. Germline V CDR1 and CDR2: DFQATT, SNEGSKA (reference sequence). The CDR3 extends over 10 amino acids. Between the trimmed V and J ends, which lost 5 bases and 12 bases, there was a span of 13 bases. The CDR3 DNA reads TGCAGTGCTGAGATAGGGAAATCTTTCTTT. This translates into CSAEIGKSFF.

Points on this clonotype: A clone one base away is much larger, so this may be a read error. The chain recombines TRBV10-2 with TRBJ2-7; D tentatively reads TRBD1 or TRBD2 (6 bases each). The CDR3 is 12 amino acids. V dropped 6 bases and J dropped 4 bases, with 10 bases sitting between them. The V gene's germline CDR1 is WSHSY and CDR2 SAAADI. CDR3 DNA sequence: TGCGCCAGCAGGGGGGGCAGGTACGAGCAGTACTTC. Protein sequence: CASRGGRYEQYF.

This clonotype was observed a handful of times. One base away lies a much larger clone, so this may be a sequencing read error. The chain recombines TRBV4-1 with TRBJ2-1, with D possibly matching TRBD2 (6 bases). This CDR3 region has 15 residues. Germline CDR1 reads MGHRA; CDR2 reads YSYEKL. The CDR3 DNA follows: TGCGCCAGCAGCGGAGGGCCCAGCTCCTACAGTGAGCAGTTCTTC. It encodes CASSGGPSSYSEQFF.

CDR3 protein: CTSSQGSGGQETQYF. The CDR3 DNA follows: TGCACCAGCAGCCAAGGTAGCGGCGGTCAAGAGACCCAGTACTTC. The V call is TRBV1, the J call TRBJ2-5; the table's D call, TRBD2, was not checked against the DNA. TRBV1 is a listed pseudogene. The CDR3 consists of 15 residues.

As regards this clonotype: This may come from a read error, since a much larger clone is one base off. V and J are TRBV6-1 and TRBJ1-5, with D unclear. This CDR3 region has 14 residues. V dropped 4 bases and J dropped 4 bases, with 11 bases sitting between them. CDR1 MNHNS and CDR2 SASEGT come from the germline V gene. CDR3 protein: CASSVYKANQPQHF. In DNA form, the CDR3 reads TGTGCCAGCAGTGTATACAAGGCAAATCAGCCCCAGCATTTT.

This clonotype came up once. This chain joins TRBV4-3 and TRBJ2-1, with D possibly matching TRBD2 (5 bases). There are 16 residues in the CDR3. V lost 0 bases, J lost 16 bases, and 25 bases lay in between. Germline CDR1 and CDR2: LGHNA and YSLEER. The CDR3 region has the DNA TGCGCCAGCAGCCAAGAATACACTAGAGGGAAGGTTTGTGGATTCTTC. This translates into CASSQEYTRGKVCGFF.

Notes on this clonotype: Since a much larger clone is just one base distant, this may be a read error. CDR3 residues: CASNQVLAGGSNEQFF. CDR3 bases: TGCGCCAGCAACCAGGTCTTAGCGGGAGGAAGTAATGAGCAGTTCTTC. The chain couples TRBV4-1 to TRBJ2-1; 10 positions agree with TRBD2. V lost 7 bases to trimming and J lost 7 bases; unmatched junction nucleotides: 13. This CDR3 has 16 residues. CDR1 and CDR2 from the germline V gene are MGHRA and YSYEKL.

Comment on this clonotype: The conserved phenylalanine or tryptophan is not found at the CDR3 terminus, so this likely reflects a read error. The chain joins TRBV10-2 to TRBJ1-6, with D maybe TRBD1 (5 bases). CDR3 length equals 17 residues. Germline CDR1 reads WSHSY; CDR2 reads SAAADI. The CDR3 DNA follows: TGCGCCAACAGTGAAGGGACCATCAGCTCCTATAATTCACCCCTCCACTCT. The encoded protein is CANSEGTISSYNSPLHS.

To note about this clonotype: Just one base apart from a much larger clone, this may be a read error. The rearrangement joins TRBV5-4 to TRBJ2-1; 9 nucleotides line up with TRBD2. The CDR3 loop spans 11 amino acids. Germline assignment: CDR1 SGHNT and CDR2 YYREEE (reference sequence). The CDR3, as DNA: TGTGCCACTTGGACTAGCGATGAGCAGCTCTTC. Amino acids: CATWTSDEQLF.

A word on this clonotype: A much larger clone differs from this one at a single base, so this may be a read error. The CDR3 does not end in the conserved phenylalanine or tryptophan, so this is likely a read error. The chain employs TRBV28 and TRBJ2-1, with 9 nucleotides matching TRBD2. This CDR3 contains 13 residues. V lost 5 bases to trimming and J lost 13 bases; unmatched junction nucleotides: 9. Germline values: CDR1 MDHEN, CDR2 SYDVKM. The CDR3 DNA reads TGTGCCAGCAGTGAGACAGGGACTAGCATACAGTTCTCC. As protein: CASSETGTSIQFS.

With regard to this clonotype: One junction end disagrees with the germline gene, perhaps due to a read error. The CDR3 sequence is CASSRVRGPGANVLTF. The CDR3 DNA sequence: TGTGCCAGCTCTCGGGTCAGGGGCCCTGGGGCCAATGTCCTGACTTTC. The chain employs TRBV2 and TRBJ2-6, with a weak D call TRBD1 (6 bases). The CDR3 sequence is 16 residues long. The germline CDR1 and CDR2 sequences are SNHLY and FYNNEI.

This clonotype is hyperexpanded (1% or more) by share. The chain uses TRBV11-2 and TRBJ2-7; 10 positions match TRBD1. The V gene end was trimmed by 3 bases and the J gene end by 2 bases; junction bases not matched to a gene: 4. Germline V gene lookup returns CDR1 SGHAT and CDR2 FQNNGV. This CDR3 is 15 amino acids long. The DNA for the CDR3 is TGTGCCAGCAGCTTCGGGACAGGGGTTACCTACGAGCAGTACTTC. This encodes CASSFGTGVTYEQYF. Combining the CDR3 with reference TRBV11-2 and TRBJ2-7 gives the whole variable domain EAGVAQSPRYKIIEKRQSVAFWCNPISGHATLYWYQQILGQGPKLLIQFQNNGVVDDSQLPKDRFSAERLKGVDSTLKIQPAKLEDSAVYLCASSFGTGVTYEQYFGPGTRLTVT.

This clonotype was seen at least ten times. This chain joins TRBV20-1 and TRBJ2-1; 11 positions match TRBD1. The CDR3 runs 15 residues. CDR1 and CDR2 from the germline V gene are DFQATT and SNEGSKA (reference sequence). V trimming: 1 base; J trimming: 7 bases; junction bases outside the gene matches: 6. The CDR3 DNA reads as TGCAGTGCTAGAGTTACGGGACAGGGGGAAAATGAGCAGTTCTTC. Protein sequence: CSARVTGQGENEQFF.

The chain is built from TRBV4-2 and TRBJ2-7; D remains unclear. With 0 bases removed from V and 6 bases from J, the gap between germline ends came to 27 bases. From germline, CDR1 is LGHNA and CDR2 YNFKEQ. The CDR3 contains 19 residues. The CDR3 spells CASSQETRAEVHRGLEQYF. The CDR3 DNA reads TGTGCCAGCAGCCAAGAGACCAGAGCCGAGGTCCATAGAGGCCTCGAGCAGTACTTC.

This clonotype was observed many times. V is TRBV20-1 and J is TRBJ1-5; D possibly corresponds to TRBD1 (5 bases). Germline-derived CDR1 and CDR2 are DFQATT and SNEGSKA (reference sequence). The CDR3 loop spans 16 amino acids. Trimming cost V 5 bases and J 0 bases, with 17 bases left between them. Here the CDR3 reads CSAPPSGTYSNQPQHF. The CDR3 DNA is TGCAGTGCTCCACCTTCCGGGACTTATAGCAATCAGCCCCAGCATTTT.

Notes on this clonotype: Being one base from a much bigger clone, this may be a read error. V and J are TRBV24-1 and TRBJ2-3; D is unclear. Germline values: CDR1 KGHDR, CDR2 SFDVKD. The germline V and J ends were trimmed by 9 bases and 1 base, with 7 bases remaining between them. This CDR3 is 12 amino acids long. CDR3 DNA: TGTGCCACCGATCGGGGCACAGATACGCAGTATTTT. Protein: CATDRGTDTQYF.